This is a list of T cell receptor beta chains from one sample in a study of prognosis after radiotherapy for stage I lung cancer. TCRdb analysed the multiplex PCR reads with MiXCR anew, one entry per CDR3 protein. The sample records roughly 14,000 distinct CDR3 sequences, about 32% being singletons. The specimen comprised PBMCs, sampled before or after stereotactic body radiation therapy (not recorded which). Receptors originate from a donor aged 50 or older with non-small cell lung cancer. Each CDR3 is given with its conserved first and last residue. The order of the fields is D gene, clone size, V gene, J gene, CDR3 DNA, CDR3 protein. A D gene is named only where the DNA matches it firmly. Rows may omit the clone size; those that give it use once, few, many or a size class.

D gene: TRBD1; clone size: medium-sized; V gene: TRBV28; J gene: TRBJ2-1; CDR3 DNA: TGTGCCAGCAGTTCGGGACAGCCAGGCTACAATGAGCAGTTCTTC; CDR3 protein: CASSSGQPGYNEQFF
D gene: TRBD2; clone size: medium-sized; V gene: TRBV7-9; J gene: TRBJ2-3; CDR3 DNA: TGTGCCAGCAGCTTAGGGACTAGCGGGAGTCCAGATACGCAGTATTTT; CDR3 protein: CASSLGTSGSPDTQYF
D gene: .; clone size: many; V gene: TRBV12-3/TRBV12-4; J gene: TRBJ2-5; CDR3 DNA: TGTGCCAGCAGTGCCAGGGGAGGGGGAGGAGGAGAGACCCAGTACTTC; CDR3 protein: CASSARGGGGGETQYF
D gene: .; clone size: many; V gene: TRBV18; J gene: TRBJ1-4; CDR3 DNA: TGTGCCAGCTCACAAAACAGACACCTAAATGAAAAACTGTTTTTT; CDR3 protein: CASSQNRHLNEKLFF
D gene: .; clone size: medium-sized; V gene: TRBV30; J gene: TRBJ1-2; CDR3 DNA: TGTGCCTCTAAAGACAGTGGCTACACCTTC; CDR3 protein: CASKDSGYTF
D gene: .; clone size: medium-sized; V gene: TRBV20-1; J gene: TRBJ2-3; CDR3 DNA: TGCAGTGCTAGATCGGTAGACACAGATACGCAGTATTTT; CDR3 protein: CSARSVDTDTQYF
D gene: TRBD1; clone size: many; V gene: TRBV5-1; J gene: TRBJ2-5; CDR3 DNA: TGCGCCAGCAGCTTTGGACAGGGGGGTCCAGAGACCCAGTACTTC; CDR3 protein: CASSFGQGGPETQYF
D gene: .; clone size: many; V gene: TRBV10-3; J gene: TRBJ1-5; CDR3 DNA: TGTGCCATCAGTACCGGACTAAGTCAGCCCCAGCATTTT; CDR3 protein: CAISTGLSQPQHF
D gene: .; clone size: medium-sized; V gene: TRBV30; J gene: TRBJ2-3; CDR3 DNA: TGTGCCTGGAGTAGGAGTTTGACAGATACGCAGTATTTT; CDR3 protein: CAWSRSLTDTQYF
D gene: TRBD1; clone size: medium-sized; V gene: TRBV9; J gene: TRBJ2-7; CDR3 DNA: TGTGCCAGCAATAGGGACAGCCTAGGAGAGCAGTACTTC; CDR3 protein: CASNRDSLGEQYF
D gene: .; clone size: many; V gene: TRBV18; J gene: TRBJ2-2; CDR3 DNA: TGTGCCAGCTCACCACCATCCCCCAGGGTGGACACCGGGGAGCTGTTTTTT; CDR3 protein: CASSPPSPRVDTGELFF
D gene: .; clone size: medium-sized; V gene: TRBV20-1; J gene: TRBJ2-7; CDR3 DNA: TGCAGTGGGGTAAGGGATGGGGGTTACGAGCAGTACTTC; CDR3 protein: CSGVRDGGYEQYF
D gene: TRBD1; clone size: .; V gene: TRBV6-6; J gene: TRBJ1-6; CDR3 DNA: TGTGCCAGCAGTTACTCGTTCGATTTCCAGGGGGTGGAATTGAATTCACCCCTCCACTTT; CDR3 protein: CASSYSFDFQGVELNSPLHF
D gene: .; clone size: many; V gene: TRBV5-5; J gene: TRBJ2-3; CDR3 DNA: TGTGCCAGCACCTTACAGTCACCGTACACAGATACGCAGTATTTT; CDR3 protein: CASTLQSPYTDTQYF
D gene: TRBD2; clone size: .; V gene: TRBV25-1; J gene: TRBJ2-1; CDR3 DNA: TGTGCCAGTGAAACGGGAGGGTCGTACAATGAGCAGTTCTTC; CDR3 protein: CASETGGSYNEQFF
D gene: TRBD2; clone size: medium-sized; V gene: TRBV5-1; J gene: TRBJ2-7; CDR3 DNA: TGCGCCAGCAGTAGACTAGCGGGGCTATCCTACGAGCAGTACTTC; CDR3 protein: CASSRLAGLSYEQYF
D gene: .; clone size: many; V gene: TRBV19; J gene: TRBJ1-1; CDR3 DNA: TGTGCCAGTAGTATTCAGGGGTCGAACACTGAAGCTTTCTTT; CDR3 protein: CASSIQGSNTEAFF
D gene: .; clone size: medium-sized; V gene: TRBV9; J gene: TRBJ2-2; CDR3 DNA: TGTGCCAGCAGCGTACAGGCAGAGGGCGGGGAGCTGTTTTTT; CDR3 protein: CASSVQAEGGELFF
D gene: TRBD2; clone size: many; V gene: TRBV19; J gene: TRBJ2-3; CDR3 DNA: TGTGCCAGTAGGCTTAATAGCGGGAAGCCGACTTTT; CDR3 protein: CASRLNSGKPTF
D gene: .; clone size: medium-sized; V gene: TRBV27; J gene: TRBJ1-2; CDR3 DNA: TGTGCCAGCAGTTTATTTCAGGGTAACGGCTACACCTTC; CDR3 protein: CASSLFQGNGYTF
D gene: .; clone size: .; V gene: TRBV12-3/TRBV12-4; J gene: TRBJ2-2; CDR3 DNA: TGTGCCAGCAAACCCTGGTTGACGAGCACCGGGGAGCTGTTTTTT; CDR3 protein: CASKPWLTSTGELFF
D gene: .; clone size: many; V gene: TRBV10-2; J gene: TRBJ1-5; CDR3 DNA: TGCGCCAGCAGTGAGTCGTTGTCAACGCCCCAGCATTTT; CDR3 protein: CASSESLSTPQHF
D gene: .; clone size: medium-sized; V gene: TRBV30; J gene: TRBJ2-6; CDR3 DNA: TGTGCCTGGAACTTCGATACAACTGGGGCCAACGTCCTGACTTTC; CDR3 protein: CAWNFDTTGANVLTF
D gene: TRBD2; clone size: many; V gene: TRBV7-9; J gene: TRBJ2-5; CDR3 DNA: TGTGCCAGCAGCACACTAGCGGGAGGGCCGGCGGAGACCCAGTACTTC; CDR3 protein: CASSTLAGGPAETQYF
D gene: .; clone size: medium-sized; V gene: TRBV6-1; J gene: TRBJ1-5; CDR3 DNA: TGTGCCAGCAGGCCCGATCCGAGGGCCCAGCCCCAGCATTTT; CDR3 protein: CASRPDPRAQPQHF
D gene: .; clone size: many; V gene: TRBV5-4; J gene: TRBJ1-2; CDR3 DNA: TGTGCCAGCAGCGCGGACAACTATGGCTACACCTTC; CDR3 protein: CASSADNYGYTF